This entry concerns a single T cell receptor (beta chain). Sequencing was performed with immunoSEQ multiplex PCR; in TCRdb, only in-frame clones are kept and a portion is missing. The repertoire holds about 42,000 clones, approximately 90% seen once, with 0.9% to 1.5% in the top ten. The source of the sample is a study of T cell changes during pregnancy in multiple sclerosis. This CDR3 has 13 amino acids. Trimming pared 0 bases from V and 6 bases from J, leaving 6 bases between. Germline loops: CDR1 LNHNV, CDR2 YYDKDF (reference sequence). This specimen was CD4+ T cells from peripheral blood mononuclear cells, taken in the second trimester of pregnancy. The sequence came from a female donor with multiple sclerosis, enrolled in a pregnancy study. The chain joins TRBV15 to TRBJ1-5, with unresolved D. Here the CDR3 DNA reads TGTGCCACCAGCAGAGATATTATTCAGCCCCAGCATTTT. As protein: CATSRDIIQPQHF.